Below are 17 T cell receptor beta chains sequenced from a single sample in a study of read filtering for tumor transcriptome and immune sequencing. Molecular barcoded adaptors covering alpha/delta and beta/gamma chains were used on approximately 400 ng RNA. TCRdb reprocessed the reads with MiXCR, giving one entry per CDR3 protein. This table holds some 130,000 distinct CDR3 sequences, around 14% found once. Sample: a population of CD138-negative cells sorted from bone marrow. The receptor set was obtained from a donor aged 40 or older with multiple myeloma.

This clonotype was recorded at least ten times. The V call is TRBV2, the J call TRBJ1-5, with TRBD1 as a possible D gene (5 bases). Germline CDR1 reads SNHLY; CDR2 reads FYNNEI. This CDR3 spans 18 amino acids. V lost 1 base, J lost 0 bases, and 16 bases lay in between. CDR3 amino acids: CASSEGTGGAYSNQPQHF. The CDR3 DNA reads TGTGCCAGCAGTGAAGGGACCGGGGGAGCGTATAGCAATCAGCCCCAGCATTTT.

A remark on this clonotype: Germline and junction disagree at one end, which may indicate a read error. The chain joins TRBV12-3 or TRBV12-4 to TRBJ1-6, with TRBD1 as a possible D gene (6 bases). The CDR3 is 14 residues long. CDR3 bases: TGTGCCGGCAGTTTACAGGGTTTAAGATCACCCCTCCACTTT. Its protein is CAGSLQGLRSPLHF.

This clonotype was counted ten times or more. V is TRBV12-3 or TRBV12-4 and J is TRBJ1-6; no clear D. This CDR3 has 11 amino acids. V lost 6 bases to trimming and J lost 6 bases, with 3 bases between them. The CDR3 coding sequence is TGTGCCAGCAGCTCTAATTCACCCCTCCACTTT. This sequence encodes CASSSNSPLHF.

This clonotype was picked up a small number of times. CDR3: CSARTGLAGVGYEQYF. CDR3 nucleotide sequence: TGCAGTGCTAGGACGGGCCTAGCGGGAGTAGGGTACGAGCAGTACTTC. The chain couples TRBV20-1 to TRBJ2-7, with 10 bases matching TRBD2. CDR1 is DFQATT and CDR2 is SNEGSKA in the germline V gene (reference sequence). The length of the CDR3 is 16 residues. The junction had 12 bases not matched to a gene; V was cut back by 3 bases and J by 4 bases.

The rearrangement uses TRBV27 and TRBJ2-7, with D possibly being TRBD2 (6 bases). CDR1 and CDR2 from the germline V gene are MNHEY and SMNVEV (reference sequence). V lost 5 bases, J lost 2 bases, and 13 bases lay in between. CDR3 size: 14 residues. Here the CDR3 reads CASSRDPGAYEQYF. CDR3 nucleotide sequence: TGTGCCAGCAGTCGGGACCCGGGGGCCTACGAGCAGTACTTC.

This clonotype was detected only a few times. A read error is possible here, since a much larger clone lies one base away. DNA of the CDR3: TGTGCCAGCAGTCGTACAGAAGGTCAGCCCCGGCATTTT. It is translated as CASSRTEGQPRHF. The chain is built from TRBV7-6 and TRBJ1-5; D is ambiguous. This CDR3 is 13 amino acids long. Germline CDR1 SGHVS, CDR2 FNYEAQ.

Concerning this clonotype itself: Compared with germline, one end of the junction differs, possibly owing to a read error. This chain connects TRBV19 to TRBJ2-2; possibly TRBD2 for D (5 bases). Germline V gene data show CDR1 as LNHDA and CDR2 as SQIVND (reference sequence). The CDR3 contains 15 residues. CDR3 loop: CASSIAASGPGELSF. The DNA for the CDR3 is TGTGCCAGTAGTATAGCCGCCTCGGGTCCCGGGGAGCTGTCTTTT.

This clonotype was found many times. The J gene is TRBJ2-1, the V gene TRBV24-1, with 8 bases that match TRBD2. This CDR3 spans 14 amino acids. V was clipped by 3 bases and J by 10 bases; unmatched bases: 7. The germline V gene encodes CDR1 KGHDR and CDR2 SFDVKD. The CDR3 nucleotides read TGTGCCACCAGTGATCCGGTTAGCGGGAAGGAGCAGTTCTTC. The encoded protein is CATSDPVSGKEQFF.

This clonotype has at least ten counts. V is TRBV29-1 and J is TRBJ2-1; TRBD2 might be the D (5 bases). Trimming left V 7 bases short and J 3 bases short, with 13 bases between. CDR3 length: 13 amino acids. CDR1 and CDR2 from the germline V gene are SQVTM and ANQGSEA. In nucleotides, the CDR3 is TGCAGCGCCTCTAGGGAGTACTACAATGAGCAGTTCTTC. It yields the protein CSASREYYNEQFF.

The chain joins TRBV5-1 to TRBJ2-1, with 7 bases fitting TRBD2. The germline V gene encodes CDR1 SGHRS and CDR2 YFSETQ. There are 17 residues in the CDR3. The V gene end was trimmed by 4 bases and the J gene end by 0 bases; junction bases not matched to a gene: 10. For the CDR3, the DNA is TGCGCCAGCAGCCCGGAGGCGGGGGTAAGCTCCTACAATGAGCAGTTCTTC. This encodes CASSPEAGVSSYNEQFF. Variable domain in full (rest from reference TRBV5-1 and TRBJ2-1): KAGVTQTPRYLIKTRGQQVTLSCSPISGHRSVSWYQQTPGQGLQFLFEYFSETQRNKGNFPGRFSGRQFSNSRSEMNVSTLELGDSALYLCASSPEAGVSSYNEQFFGPGTRLTVL.

This clonotype was seen ten or more times. The chain recombines TRBV6-1 with TRBJ2-1; D remains unclear. Germline assignment: CDR1 MNHNS and CDR2 SASEGT. The CDR3 has 16 residues. Trimming shortened V by 4 bases and J by 0 bases, and 13 bases separated the two germline ends. The CDR3 region has the DNA TGTGCCAGCAGTGCAAGTCTTTCCGCCTCCTACAATGAGCAGTTCTTC. It encodes CASSASLSASYNEQFF.

This clonotype was seen many times. The chain recombines TRBV28 with TRBJ1-4, with 9 bases identical to TRBD1. Looked up from germline, CDR1 is MDHEN and CDR2 is SYDVKM. The CDR3 consists of 16 residues. The V and J ends lost 7 bases and 10 bases, in that order; junction bases with no gene match: 16. DNA of the CDR3: TGTGCCAGCACCTCGTGGCCGGGACAGGGAGCTCGAAAACTGTTTTTT. Translated, it gives CASTSWPGQGARKLFF.

This clonotype was seen a few times. The chain is built from TRBV15 and TRBJ2-5; 10 nucleotides align to TRBD2. The length of the CDR3 is 16 residues. Germline values: CDR1 LNHNV, CDR2 YYDKDF (reference sequence). Trimming removed 0 bases from V and 6 bases from J; junction bases left unmatched: 7. CDR3 in amino acids: CATSRDWSSGRKTQYF. CDR3 DNA: TGTGCCACCAGCAGAGATTGGTCTAGCGGGAGAAAGACCCAGTACTTC.

This clonotype was observed many times. The chain links TRBV20-1 to TRBJ1-4; D unclear. Trimming shortened V by 5 bases and J by 7 bases, and 17 bases separated the two germline ends. Germline V gene sequence: CDR1 DFQATT, CDR2 SNEGSKA (reference sequence). The CDR3 sequence is 14 residues long. The CDR3 DNA is TGCAGTGCTCGCTCGACCCTGAGTACTGAAAAACTGTTTTTT. This sequence encodes CSARSTLSTEKLFF.

This clonotype has more than one count but fewer than ten. Likely a read error: the CDR3 ends without its conserved phenylalanine or tryptophan. The chain uses TRBV7-9 and TRBJ1-3; no reliable D call. Germline CDR1 and CDR2: SEHNR and FQNEAQ (reference sequence). The CDR3 sequence is 12 residues long. The ends were cut back, 5 bases at V and 8 bases at J, with 10 bases in the middle. The CDR3 loop is CASSPSPDTIYI. The DNA for the CDR3 is TGTGCCAGCAGCCCAAGTCCCGACACCATATATATT.

This clonotype has a count of ten or more. This chain links TRBV19 with TRBJ2-3, with a tentative D call TRBD1 (6 bases). Looked up from germline, CDR1 is LNHDA and CDR2 is SQIVND (reference sequence). Trimming left V 5 bases short and J 6 bases short, with 18 bases between. The CDR3 has 15 amino acids. The CDR3 spells CASSATGLDSDTQYF. The DNA of the CDR3 is TGTGCCAGTAGTGCGACAGGCCTAGACTCGGATACGCAGTATTTT.

Ten or more counts support this clonotype. The chain recombines TRBV19 with TRBJ2-1, with D unresolved. The CDR3 contains 11 residues. Trimming removed 7 bases from V and 7 bases from J, with 8 bases in between. Germline V gene data show CDR1 as LNHDA and CDR2 as SQIVND (reference sequence). The CDR3 region has the DNA TGTGCCAGTACTTTTGGGAATGAGCAGTTCTTC. This encodes CASTFGNEQFF.